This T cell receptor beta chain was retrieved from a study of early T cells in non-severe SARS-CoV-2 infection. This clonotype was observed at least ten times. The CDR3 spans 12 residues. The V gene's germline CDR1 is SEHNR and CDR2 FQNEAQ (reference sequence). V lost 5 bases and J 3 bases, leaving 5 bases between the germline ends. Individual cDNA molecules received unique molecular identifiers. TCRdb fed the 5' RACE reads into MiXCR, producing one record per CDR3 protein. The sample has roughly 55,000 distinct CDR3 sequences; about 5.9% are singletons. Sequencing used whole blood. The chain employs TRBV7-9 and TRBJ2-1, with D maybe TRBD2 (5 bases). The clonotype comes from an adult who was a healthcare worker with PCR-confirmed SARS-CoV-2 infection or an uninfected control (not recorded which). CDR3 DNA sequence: TGTGCCAGCAGCGACTACTACAATGAGCAGTTCTTC. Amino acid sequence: CASSDYYNEQFF. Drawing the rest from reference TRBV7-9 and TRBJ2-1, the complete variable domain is DTGVSQNPRHKITKRGQNVTFRCDPISEHNRLYWYRQTLGQGPEFLTYFQNEAQLEKSRLLSDRFSAERPKGSFSTLEIQRTEQGDSAMYLCASSDYYNEQFFGPGTRLTVL.